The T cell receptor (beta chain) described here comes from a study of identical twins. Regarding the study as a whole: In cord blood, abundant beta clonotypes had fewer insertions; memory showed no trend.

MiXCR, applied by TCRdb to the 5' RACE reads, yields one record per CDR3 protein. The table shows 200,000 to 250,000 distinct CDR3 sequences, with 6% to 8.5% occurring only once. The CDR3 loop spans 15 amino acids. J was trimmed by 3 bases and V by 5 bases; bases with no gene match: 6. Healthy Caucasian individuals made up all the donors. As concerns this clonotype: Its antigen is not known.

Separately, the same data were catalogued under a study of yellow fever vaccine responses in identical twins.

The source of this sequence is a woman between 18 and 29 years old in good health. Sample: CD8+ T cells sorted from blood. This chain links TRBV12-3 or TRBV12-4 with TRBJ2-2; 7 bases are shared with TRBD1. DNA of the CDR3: TGTGCCAGCAGTACTCCGGGACAGTACACCGGGGAGCTGTTTTTT. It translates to CASSTPGQYTGELFF.